The rows below give T cell receptor beta chains drawn from one sample of a study of PD-1 blockade in mismatch repair-deficient tumors. TCRdb's copy holds only in-frame clones and misses some; the assay was immunoSEQ multiplex PCR. Counted here are some 15,000 clones, 70% to 85% occurring once; the ten biggest clones make up around 1.8%. The specimen was PBMCs, collected around 15 weeks after starting pembrolizumab. These receptors came from an adult with mismatch repair-deficient cancer. CDR3s include the opening cysteine and the closing phenylalanine or tryptophan. The D gene is left open where the match is weak. Size is stated for part of the rows, as once, few or many counts, or as a class when the clone is expanded.

clone_size: NA; d_call: NA; j_call: TRBJ1-2; v_call: TRBV18; cdr3_nt: TGTGCCAGCTCACCCCGGGAGAATGCTAACTATGGCTACACCTTC; cdr3_aa: CASSPRENANYGYTF
clone_size: NA; d_call: NA; j_call: TRBJ1-1; v_call: TRBV5-1; cdr3_nt: TGCGCCAGCAGCTTGCACACAGGGAACACTGAAGCTTTCTTT; cdr3_aa: CASSLHTGNTEAFF
clone_size: few; d_call: TRBD2; j_call: TRBJ2-7; v_call: TRBV4-1; cdr3_nt: TGCGCCAGCAGCCAAGTGGGTGGCGGGAGCTACGAGCAGTACTTC; cdr3_aa: CASSQVGGGSYEQYF
clone_size: few; d_call: NA; j_call: TRBJ2-3; v_call: TRBV7-3; cdr3_nt: TGTGCCAGCAGCTTAAAGGTGGGAGGAGAAGATACGCAGTATTTT; cdr3_aa: CASSLKVGGEDTQYF
clone_size: NA; d_call: NA; j_call: TRBJ2-5; v_call: TRBV6-1; cdr3_nt: TGTGCCAGCAGTGACTCCTATCTCCAAGAGACCCAGTACTTC; cdr3_aa: CASSDSYLQETQYF
clone_size: NA; d_call: NA; j_call: TRBJ2-3; v_call: TRBV5-1; cdr3_nt: TGCGCCAGCAGCTCCCGGAGGGGTGAAGATACGCAGTATTTT; cdr3_aa: CASSSRRGEDTQYF
clone_size: NA; d_call: TRBD1; j_call: TRBJ1-6; v_call: TRBV19; cdr3_nt: TGTGCCAGTAGTACCGGGACAGCTAACAATTCACCCCTCCACTTT; cdr3_aa: CASSTGTANNSPLHF
clone_size: NA; d_call: TRBD2; j_call: TRBJ2-2; v_call: TRBV5-1; cdr3_nt: TGCGCCAGCAGCGGGACTAGCGGGATTGGGAACACCGGGGAGCTGTTTTTT; cdr3_aa: CASSGTSGIGNTGELFF
clone_size: NA; d_call: TRBD1; j_call: TRBJ2-7; v_call: TRBV29-1; cdr3_nt: TGCAGCGTTGAATTGGGACAGGGGAACTACGAGCAGTACTTC; cdr3_aa: CSVELGQGNYEQYF
clone_size: NA; d_call: NA; j_call: TRBJ2-5; v_call: TRBV5-5; cdr3_nt: TGTGCCAGCAACCCCTGGGGAGTAACGGGCGGGAAGACCCAGTACTTC; cdr3_aa: CASNPWGVTGGKTQYF
clone_size: NA; d_call: TRBD1; j_call: TRBJ1-4; v_call: TRBV25-1; cdr3_nt: TGTGCCAGCGGGACATCCGTGGGACAGAGTAATGAAAAACTGTTTTTT; cdr3_aa: CASGTSVGQSNEKLFF
clone_size: NA; d_call: NA; j_call: TRBJ2-7; v_call: TRBV5-4; cdr3_nt: TGTGCCAGCAGCTCCAGATCGACACCGTACGAGCAGTACTTC; cdr3_aa: CASSSRSTPYEQYF
clone_size: NA; d_call: NA; j_call: TRBJ1-2; v_call: TRBV7-2; cdr3_nt: TGTGCCAGCAGCTTAGCGGCGACAGCTAACTATGGCTACACCTTC; cdr3_aa: CASSLAATANYGYTF
clone_size: few; d_call: TRBD1; j_call: TRBJ1-5; v_call: TRBV7-2; cdr3_nt: TGTGCCAGCAGCCCAAGGGGACAGGGGGCCTATCAGCCCCAGCATTTT; cdr3_aa: CASSPRGQGAYQPQHF
clone_size: NA; d_call: NA; j_call: TRBJ2-1; v_call: TRBV28; cdr3_nt: TGTGCCAGCAGACGGACTCTACCCATGGAGCAGTTCTTC; cdr3_aa: CASRRTLPMEQFF
clone_size: NA; d_call: TRBD2; j_call: TRBJ2-7; v_call: TRBV7-2; cdr3_nt: TGTGCCAGCAGCCCGAGACTAGCGGGGAACTACGAGCAGTACTTC; cdr3_aa: CASSPRLAGNYEQYF
clone_size: NA; d_call: NA; j_call: TRBJ1-1; v_call: TRBV18; cdr3_nt: TGTGCCAGCCCTAAGGGCAGGGATGGCATGAACACTGAAGCTTTCTTT; cdr3_aa: CASPKGRDGMNTEAFF
clone_size: NA; d_call: NA; j_call: TRBJ1-3; v_call: TRBV5-5; cdr3_nt: TGTGCCAGCAGCTTGGTCTCCTCTGGAAACACCATATATTTT; cdr3_aa: CASSLVSSGNTIYF
clone_size: NA; d_call: TRBD1; j_call: TRBJ2-3; v_call: TRBV18; cdr3_nt: TGTGCCAGCTCCCAGGCTCCGGGACAGGGAGATACGCAGTATTTT; cdr3_aa: CASSQAPGQGDTQYF
clone_size: NA; d_call: NA; j_call: TRBJ2-5; v_call: TRBV6-6; cdr3_nt: TGTGCCAGCAGTTACCCGGAGACCCAGTACTTC; cdr3_aa: CASSYPETQYF
clone_size: NA; d_call: NA; j_call: TRBJ1-3; v_call: TRBV9; cdr3_nt: TGTGCCAGCAGCGTAGACGAGTTACGAAACACCATATATTTT; cdr3_aa: CASSVDELRNTIYF
clone_size: NA; d_call: NA; j_call: TRBJ1-2; v_call: TRBV18; cdr3_nt: TGTGCCAGCTCACCATTACGGGAAGCTAACTATGGCTACACCTTC; cdr3_aa: CASSPLREANYGYTF
clone_size: once; d_call: TRBD1; j_call: TRBJ2-7; v_call: TRBV5-1; cdr3_nt: TGCGCCAGCAGCTTGGAGGGACAGGTTGCCTACGAGCAGTACTTC; cdr3_aa: CASSLEGQVAYEQYF
clone_size: once; d_call: TRBD2; j_call: TRBJ2-5; v_call: TRBV7-2; cdr3_nt: TGTGCCAGCAGCCCAGGGACTAGCGGGGGTCTGGGGGAGACCCAGTACTTC; cdr3_aa: CASSPGTSGGLGETQYF